This T cell receptor (beta chain) was sequenced for a study of siplizumab effects on memory and regulatory T cells. Study-level points and caveats: The mapping of alloreactive clones to unstimulated subsets covered only a minor fraction of them. Naive T cells, seemingly more diverse than memory cells, seemed major alloresponse contributors.

The assay covered 100,000 or so TCR templates per sample. Using immunoSEQ multiplex PCR, the repertoire was profiled, and TCRdb retains in-frame clones only, with some absent. The top ten clones hold approximately 0.73% of a sample with approximately 120,000 clones, 92% of them seen once. A word on this clone: Its antigen is unknown.

The germline V gene has CDR1 KGHSH and CDR2 LQKENI. The CDR3 runs to 16 residues. The trim removed 4 bases at V and 7 bases at J, leaving 10 bases unmatched. V gene TRBV18 combines with J gene TRBJ1-6; 7 nucleotides align to TRBD1. This TCR derives from a human donor in good health. The sample comprised Tregs sorted from blood. The CDR3 DNA sequence: TGTGCCAGCTCACTCGCCTTAGGGGGCAGCAATTCACCCCTCCACTTT. Protein sequence: CASSLALGGSNSPLHF.